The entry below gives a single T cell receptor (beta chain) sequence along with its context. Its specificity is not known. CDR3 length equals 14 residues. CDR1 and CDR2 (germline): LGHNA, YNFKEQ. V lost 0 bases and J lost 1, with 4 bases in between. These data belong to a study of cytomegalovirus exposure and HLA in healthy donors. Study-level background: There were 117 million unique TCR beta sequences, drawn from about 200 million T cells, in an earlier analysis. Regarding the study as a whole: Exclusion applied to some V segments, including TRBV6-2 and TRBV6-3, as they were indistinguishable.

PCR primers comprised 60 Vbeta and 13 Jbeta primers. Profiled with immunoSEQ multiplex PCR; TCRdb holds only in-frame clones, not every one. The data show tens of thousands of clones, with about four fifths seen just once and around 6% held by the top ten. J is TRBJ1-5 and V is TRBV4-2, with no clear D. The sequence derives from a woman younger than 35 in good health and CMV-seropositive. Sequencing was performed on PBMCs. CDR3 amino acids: CASSQDQSNQPQHF. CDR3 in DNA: TGTGCCAGCAGCCAAGATCAGAGCAATCAGCCCCAGCATTTT.